This T cell receptor (beta chain) originates from a study of beta chain features in type 1 diabetes. Study details: Across every sample, roughly 100 million sorted cells were examined in total. Study-wide results and caveats: People with Type 1 diabetes carried modestly yet significantly shorter TCRB CDR3s in all four CD4+ subsets. cDNA sequencing could over-represent cells with high TCR expression. VDJ junctions sequenced from type 1 diabetes patients showed fewer insertions and more deletions.

Sorted CD4+ subsets: naive, central memory, regulatory, stem cell-like memory (CD45RO/CCR7/CD25/CD127/CD95/CD27 panel). Expressed TCRB transcripts were sequenced because the isolated RNA had all been reverse transcribed beforehand. Measured with immunoSEQ multiplex PCR; TCRdb has only the in-frame clones, and not every one. Counted here are about 170,000 clones, about 8% occurring once; the ten biggest clones make up approximately 0.85%. Germline V CDR1 and CDR2: LNHDA, SQIVND (reference sequence). The CDR3 length is 15 residues. V lost 4 bases and J lost 0, with 13 bases in between. At least ten counts were recorded for this clone. Its matching antigen is unknown.

The rearrangement links TRBV19 to TRBJ2-7; D is possibly TRBD1 (6 bases). The sequenced material came from central memory CD4+ T cells from blood. The source is a middle-aged woman with type 1 diabetes. CDR3 residues: CASSKSGQSSYEQYF. The CDR3, as DNA: TGTGCCAGTAGTAAGTCCGGACAGAGCTCCTACGAGCAGTACTTC.